This TCR beta chain stems from a study of T cell responses to AZD1222 COVID-19 vaccine. Whole-study context: Researchers grouped second doses given at about 4 or about 12 weeks into one pool.

TCRdb's table, derived via immunoSEQ multiplex PCR, lists solely in-frame clones and lacks some. The data hold some 150,000 clones, with more than 80% observed a single time. On this clone: As yet, its antigen is unknown.

Germline CDR1 and CDR2: SGHDT and YYEEEE. V shed 3 bases and J shed 6 bases, with 9 bases lying between them. The length of the CDR3 is 12 residues. Study findings and constraints: Spike-specific TCR repertoires showed rising breadth and depth after two AZD1222 doses. Spike regions recognized by vaccine-associated CD4 TCRs spanned the protein, led by 160-218 and 743-854. Most donors were white British and more were female, and clonal diversity was possibly underestimated.

This rearrangement joins TRBV5-6 to TRBJ1-2; perhaps TRBD1 as D (5 bases). Sequencing was performed on peripheral blood, taken on day 0 of AZD1222 vaccination. This clonotype was obtained from an adult in good health. Here the CDR3 DNA reads TGTGCCAGCAGCTGGGGAGGGGATGGCTACACCTTC. This translates into CASSWGGDGYTF.